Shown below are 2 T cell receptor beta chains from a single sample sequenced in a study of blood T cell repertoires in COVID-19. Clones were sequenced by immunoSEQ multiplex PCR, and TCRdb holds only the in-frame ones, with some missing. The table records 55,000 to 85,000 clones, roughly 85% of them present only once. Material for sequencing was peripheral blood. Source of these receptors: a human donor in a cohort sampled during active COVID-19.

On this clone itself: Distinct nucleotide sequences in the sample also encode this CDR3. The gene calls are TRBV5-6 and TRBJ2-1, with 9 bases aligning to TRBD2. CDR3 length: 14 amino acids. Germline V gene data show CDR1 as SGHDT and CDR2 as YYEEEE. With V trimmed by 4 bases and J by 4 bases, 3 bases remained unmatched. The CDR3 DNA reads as TGTGCCAGCAGCCTCACTAGCGGGTACAATGAGCAGTTCTTC. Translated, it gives CASSLTSGYNEQFF.

The chain's CDR3 is CASSQGEGAGFSNQPQHF. The CDR3 DNA reads as TGTGCCAGCAGCCAGGGGGAGGGCGCGGGGTTTAGCAATCAGCCCCAGCATTTT. V usage is TRBV3-1 (or the pseudogene TRBV3-2) and J usage is TRBJ1-5; D perhaps matches TRBD1 (5 bases). Germline assignment: CDR1 LGHDT and CDR2 YNNKEL (reference sequence). The CDR3 sequence is 18 residues long. The V gene lost 3 bases and the J gene lost 0 bases, with 18 bases spanning the gap.